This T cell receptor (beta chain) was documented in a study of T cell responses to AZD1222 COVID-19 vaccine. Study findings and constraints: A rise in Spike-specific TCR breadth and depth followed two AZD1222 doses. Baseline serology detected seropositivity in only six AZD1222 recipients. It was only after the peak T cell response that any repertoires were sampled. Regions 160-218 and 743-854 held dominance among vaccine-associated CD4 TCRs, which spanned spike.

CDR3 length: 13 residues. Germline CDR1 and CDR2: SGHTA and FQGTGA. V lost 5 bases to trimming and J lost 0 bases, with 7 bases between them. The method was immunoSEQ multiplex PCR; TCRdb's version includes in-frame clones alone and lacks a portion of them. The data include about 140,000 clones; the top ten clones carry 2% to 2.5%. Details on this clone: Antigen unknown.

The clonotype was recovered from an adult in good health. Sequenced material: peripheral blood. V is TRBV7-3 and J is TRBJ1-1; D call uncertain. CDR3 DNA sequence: TGTGCCAGCAGCGCCGACATGAACACTGAAGCTTTCTTT. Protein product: CASSADMNTEAFF. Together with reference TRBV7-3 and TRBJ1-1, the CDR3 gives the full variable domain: GAGVSQTPSNKVTEKGKYVELRCDPISGHTALYWYRQSLGQGPEFLIYFQGTGAADDSGLPNDRFFAVRPEGSVSTLKIQRTERGDSAVYLCASSADMNTEAFFGQGTRLTVV.